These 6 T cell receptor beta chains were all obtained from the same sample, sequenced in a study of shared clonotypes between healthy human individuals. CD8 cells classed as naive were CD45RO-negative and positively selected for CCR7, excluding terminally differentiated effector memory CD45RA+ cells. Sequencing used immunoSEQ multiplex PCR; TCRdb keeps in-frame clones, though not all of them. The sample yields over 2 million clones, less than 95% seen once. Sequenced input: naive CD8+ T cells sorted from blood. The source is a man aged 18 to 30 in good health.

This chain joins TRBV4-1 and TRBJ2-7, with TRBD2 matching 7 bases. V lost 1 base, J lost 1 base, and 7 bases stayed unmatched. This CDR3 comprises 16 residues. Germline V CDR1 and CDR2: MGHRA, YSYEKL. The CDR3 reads CASSQGSGGTSYEQYF. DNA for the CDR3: TGCGCCAGCAGCCAAGGATCGGGGGGAACATCCTACGAGCAGTACTTC.

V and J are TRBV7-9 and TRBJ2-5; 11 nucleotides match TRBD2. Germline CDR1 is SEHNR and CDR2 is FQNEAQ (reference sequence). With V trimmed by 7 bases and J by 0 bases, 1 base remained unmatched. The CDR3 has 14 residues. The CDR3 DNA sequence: TGTGCCAGCACTAGCGGGGGGTACCAAGAGACCCAGTACTTC. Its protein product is CASTSGGYQETQYF.

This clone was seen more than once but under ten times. The CDR3 here is CASSLGSPYEQYF. Written as DNA, the CDR3 is TGTGCCAGTAGTTTGGGGAGCCCCTACGAGCAGTACTTC. V usage is TRBV19 and J usage is TRBJ2-7; D possibly corresponds to TRBD2 (5 bases). The germline V and J ends were trimmed by 5 bases and 2 bases, with 10 bases remaining between them. The CDR3 totals 13 residues. Germline V gene lookup returns CDR1 LNHDA and CDR2 SQIVND (reference sequence). The full variable domain, with the rest looked up from reference TRBV19 and TRBJ2-7, is DGGITQSPKYLFRKEGQNVTLSCEQNLNHDAMYWYRQDPGQGLRLIYYSQIVNDFQKGDIAEGYSVSREKKESFPLTVTSAQKNPTAFYLCASSLGSPYEQYFGPGTRLTVT.

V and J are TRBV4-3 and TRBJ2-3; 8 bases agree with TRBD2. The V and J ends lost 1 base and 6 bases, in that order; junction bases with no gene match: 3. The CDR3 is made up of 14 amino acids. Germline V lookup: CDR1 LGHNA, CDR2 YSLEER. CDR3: CASSQGLAGDTQYF. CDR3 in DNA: TGCGCCAGCAGCCAAGGGCTAGCGGGCGATACGCAGTATTTT.

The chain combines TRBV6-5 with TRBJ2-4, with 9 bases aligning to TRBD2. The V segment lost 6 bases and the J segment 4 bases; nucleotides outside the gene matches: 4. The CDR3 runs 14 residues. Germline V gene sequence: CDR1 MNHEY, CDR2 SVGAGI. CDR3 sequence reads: CASRREGLKNIQYF. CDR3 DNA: TGTGCCAGCAGGCGGGAGGGTCTAAAAAACATTCAGTACTTC.

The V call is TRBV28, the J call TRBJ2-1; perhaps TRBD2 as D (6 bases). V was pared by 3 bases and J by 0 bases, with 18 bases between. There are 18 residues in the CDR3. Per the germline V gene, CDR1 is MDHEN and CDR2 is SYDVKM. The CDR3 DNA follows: TGTGCCAGCAGTTTTCCCCATAGCCGGGGGAACTCCTACAATGAGCAGTTCTTC. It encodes CASSFPHSRGNSYNEQFF.